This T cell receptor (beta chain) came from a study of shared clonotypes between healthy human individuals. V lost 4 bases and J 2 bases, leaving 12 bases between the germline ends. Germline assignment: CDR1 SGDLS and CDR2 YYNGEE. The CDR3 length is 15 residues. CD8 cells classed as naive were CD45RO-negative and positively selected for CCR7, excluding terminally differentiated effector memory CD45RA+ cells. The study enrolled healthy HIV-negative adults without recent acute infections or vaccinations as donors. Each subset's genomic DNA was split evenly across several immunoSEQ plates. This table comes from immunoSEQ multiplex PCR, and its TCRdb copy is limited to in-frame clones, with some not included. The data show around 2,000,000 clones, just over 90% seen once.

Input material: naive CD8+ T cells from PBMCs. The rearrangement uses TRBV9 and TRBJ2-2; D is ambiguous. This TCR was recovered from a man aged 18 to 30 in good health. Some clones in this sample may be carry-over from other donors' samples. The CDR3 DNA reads TGTGCCAGCAGCCTAGGGCGGATAAACACCGGGGAGCTGTTTTTT. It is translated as CASSLGRINTGELFF. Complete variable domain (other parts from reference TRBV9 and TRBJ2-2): DSGVTQTPKHLITATGQRVTLRCSPRSGDLSVYWYQQSLDQGLQFLIQYYNGEERAKGNILERFSAQQFPDLHSELNLSSLELGDSALYFCASSLGRINTGELFFGEGSRLTVL.